The entry below gives a single TCR beta chain sequence along with its context. Its antigen remains unidentified. The iRepertoire nested amplicon-rescue multiplex PCR amplified TCR alpha and beta CDR3s from RNA. TCRdb re-called the multiplex PCR reads with MiXCR, one entry per CDR3 protein. This sample has more than 300,000 distinct CDR3 sequences, with less than 50% found just once. These data originate in a study of glioma-infiltrating T cells. Study-wide points: Tissue-blood divergence was below expectation in non-neoplastic patients, above in gliomas. Patients with low tissue-blood divergence carried a signature set of shared blood CDR3 motifs.

Germline V gene data show CDR1 as SGHVS and CDR2 as FNYEAQ. V shed 6 bases, J shed 3 bases, and the junction held 10 bases outside the gene matches. The CDR3 has 16 residues. The clonotype originates from a human donor with low-grade glioma or glioblastoma, undergoing nonglioma brain surgery, or in good health (not recorded which). Sequenced material: glioma tissue, nonneoplastic brain tissue, or PBMCs (not recorded which). The gene calls are TRBV7-6 and TRBJ2-3; 9 nucleotides align to TRBD1. The CDR3 region is CASSSIDRGITDTQYF. CDR3 nucleotides: TGTGCCAGCAGTTCAATTGACAGGGGGATAACAGATACGCAGTATTTT.